A single sample is the source of the 14 T cell receptor beta chains below, sequenced in a study of T-cell memory formation after mild COVID-19. TCRdb called the 5' RACE reads again in MiXCR, with one record for every CDR3 protein. In the table there are roughly 480,000 distinct CDR3 sequences, roughly 23% of which are singletons. Sequenced input: PBMCs or a T cell subset sorted from them (not recorded which). These TCRs come from an adult woman who had mild COVID-19 (a few samples of this study predate the infection). Cell type and time point are not known.

This clonotype was observed a few times. The chain joins TRBV30 to TRBJ1-5; D not resolved. This CDR3 is built from 14 residues. Per germline, CDR1 GTSNPN and CDR2 SVGIG (reference sequence). Between the trimmed V and J ends, which lost 0 bases and 6 bases, there was a span of 12 bases. The CDR3 loop is CAWSVAGSGQPQHF. The DNA of the CDR3 is TGTGCCTGGAGTGTAGCTGGGAGTGGTCAGCCCCAGCATTTT.

This clonotype was detected only a few times. CDR3 sequence reads: CASSFAGRHNEQFF. CDR3 DNA: TGTGCCAGCAGTTTTGCGGGGAGGCACAATGAGCAGTTCTTC. The V call is TRBV12-3 or TRBV12-4, the J call TRBJ2-1; possibly TRBD2 for D (6 bases). The ends were cut back, 3 bases at V and 5 bases at J, with 11 bases in the middle. This CDR3 region has 14 residues.

This clonotype was picked up a small number of times. The V and J genes are TRBV20-1 and TRBJ2-2, with 10 nucleotides matching TRBD2. Germline-derived CDR1 and CDR2 are DFQATT and SNEGSKA (reference sequence). The trim removed 6 bases at V and 3 bases at J, leaving 7 bases unmatched. The CDR3 sequence is 15 residues long. CDR3 residues: CSAVPSGGYTGELFF. In DNA form, the CDR3 reads TGCAGTGCAGTCCCTAGCGGGGGTTACACCGGGGAGCTGTTTTTT.

The V gene is TRBV3-1, the J gene TRBJ2-7; D may be TRBD2 (6 bases). Trimming took 5 bases from V and 1 from J, leaving 12 bases between them. CDR1 is LGHDT, CDR2 YNNKEL, per germline (reference sequence). The CDR3 is 14 amino acids. CDR3 coding DNA: TGTGCCAGCAGCGAAGGAGGGTGGTCCTACGAGCAGTACTTC. Translating gives CASSEGGWSYEQYF.

The J gene is TRBJ2-7, the V gene TRBV21-1; TRBD1 reflects the table's D call only, with no check against the DNA. TRBV21-1 constitutes a pseudogene. The CDR3 runs 16 residues. The chain's CDR3 is CASSKATWTRIYEQYF. CDR3 coding DNA: TGTGCCAGCAGCAAAGCTACCTGGACACGAATCTACGAGCAGTACTTC.

This clonotype was picked up a small number of times. The chain couples TRBV5-5 to TRBJ2-2; 9 bases line up with TRBD2. The J segment lost 3 bases and the V segment lost 4 bases, leaving 16 bases of the junction unmatched. CDR1 and CDR2 (germline): SGHKS, YYEKEE (reference sequence). This CDR3 is built from 19 residues. Written as DNA, the CDR3 is TGTGCCAGCAGCCAGGCCGCTATGGGACTAGCTTACCACACCGGGGAGCTGTTTTTT. This encodes CASSQAAMGLAYHTGELFF.

CDR3 sequence: CASRGPPNIQYF. In nucleotides, the CDR3 is TGTGCCAGCCGGGGACCTCCAAACATTCAGTACTTC. This sequence joins TRBV12-3 or TRBV12-4 and TRBJ2-4, with D perhaps given as TRBD1 or TRBD2 (5 bases each). Trimming cost V 8 bases and J 6 bases, with 11 bases left between them. CDR3 size: 12 residues.

In its sample, this clonotype was seen a few times. The rearrangement uses TRBV12-5 and TRBJ2-7; the D gene is possibly TRBD2 (5 bases). V was pared by 4 bases and J by 3 bases, with 7 bases between. From germline, CDR1 is LGHNT and CDR2 FRNRAP. The CDR3 extends over 12 amino acids. The CDR3 DNA follows: TGTGCTAGTGGTTGGGCGGGCTACGAGCAGTACTTC. Translated, it gives CASGWAGYEQYF.

In DNA, the CDR3 is TGCAGTGCCCAAGCCCCTAGCGGGAGTCGAGATACGCAGTATTTT. Its protein is CSAQAPSGSRDTQYF. The chain uses TRBV20-1 and TRBJ2-3, with 10 bases matching TRBD2. The CDR3 sequence is 15 residues long. CDR1 and CDR2 from the germline V gene are DFQATT and SNEGSKA (reference sequence). Losses at the gene ends were 6 bases for V and 5 bases for J; bases not matched to a gene: 11.

V and J are TRBV7-8 and TRBJ2-1, with TRBD2 matching over 8 bases. Germline CDR1 reads SGHVS; CDR2 reads FQNEAQ. The CDR3 covers 12 residues. The CDR3 protein is CAWREATNEQFF. Here the CDR3 DNA reads TGTGCGTGGCGGGAGGCCACAAATGAGCAGTTCTTC.

The chain links TRBV30 to TRBJ1-5; D perhaps matches TRBD1 (6 bases). The CDR3 runs 16 residues. Germline-derived CDR1 and CDR2 are GTSNPN and SVGIG (reference sequence). The V gene lost 3 bases and the J gene lost 0 bases, with 15 bases spanning the gap. In DNA, the CDR3 is TGTGCCTGGAGGGTCCCTGGACAGCATAGCAATCAGCCCCAGCATTTT. This codes for CAWRVPGQHSNQPQHF. Based on the CDR3 plus reference TRBV30 and TRBJ1-5, the full variable domain is SQTIHQWPATLVQPVGSPLSLECTVEGTSNPNLYWYRQAAGRGLQLLFYSVGIGQISSEVPQNLSASRPQDRQFILSSKKLLLSDSGFYLCAWRVPGQHSNQPQHFGDGTRLSIL.

This sequence joins TRBV6-1 and TRBJ1-4, with 7 bases that match TRBD1. The CDR3 has 16 residues. V dropped 3 bases and J dropped 6; count of bases not matched to a gene: 10. Per the germline V gene, CDR1 is MNHNS and CDR2 is SASEGT. Here the CDR3 reads CASSDPSGGRYEKLFF. As DNA, the CDR3 is TGTGCCAGCAGTGACCCCTCAGGGGGTCGGTATGAAAAACTGTTTTTT.

This clonotype was counted only a few times. The V gene is TRBV6-2 or TRBV6-3, the J gene TRBJ1-6, with D uncertain. Germline CDR1 reads MNHEY; CDR2 reads SVGEGT. This CDR3 contains 11 residues. Trimming removed 2 bases at V and 12 bases at J, with 5 bases between. This CDR3 reads CASSYDGPLHF. The CDR3, as DNA: TGTGCCAGCAGTTACGACGGACCCCTCCACTTT.

This chain links TRBV20-1 with TRBJ2-1; 8 nucleotides line up with TRBD1. The V and J ends lost 1 base and 9 bases, in that order; junction bases with no gene match: 8. This CDR3 is 14 amino acids long. Germline lookup yields CDR1 DFQATT and CDR2 SNEGSKA (reference sequence). CDR3 in amino acids: CSARVGQGVGEQFF. In DNA, the CDR3 is TGCAGTGCTAGAGTAGGACAGGGAGTGGGTGAGCAGTTCTTC.